This T cell receptor (beta chain) was documented in a study of graft-versus-host responses after intestinal transplantation. TCRdb's table, derived via immunoSEQ multiplex PCR, lists solely in-frame clones and lacks some. There are about 88,000 clones in the sample; over 90% occur only once, and over 0.15% lies in the top ten. The CDR3 spans 13 residues. Germline V gene lookup returns CDR1 SGHTA and CDR2 FQGTGA. Trimming took off 6 bases at V and 0 bases at J, with 8 bases between the two ends. The study's findings and limits: Researchers found peak circulating GvH clone levels linked to early post-transplant HvG declines.

This clone was recorded once. The target antigen is unknown. The sample here was unstimulated CD4+ T cells sorted from spleen or lymph node cells, taken before transplant. The source is a human donor who was the organ donor for an intestinal transplant. The J gene is TRBJ2-5, the V gene TRBV7-3; tentative D call: TRBD2 (6 bases). CDR3 nucleotides: TGTGCCAGCAGTGGCGGGAACCAAGAGACCCAGTACTTC. Its translation is CASSGGNQETQYF.